Below, 20 T cell receptor beta chains from the same sample are listed, as sequenced in a study of CD8 T cells in ankylosing spondylitis. Their recognized antigens are unknown. General study points: Characteristic of ankylosing spondylitis blood, it appeared, was a TCR beta motif comprising several highly homologous variants.

TCRdb used MiXCR to reprocess the 5' RACE reads, holding one entry per CDR3 protein. Altogether a few hundred thousand distinct CDR3 sequences are present, 15% to 20% being singletons, with the ten largest covering 42%. Sequencing used blood, either unsorted or a sorted T cell fraction (not recorded which). The receptor set was obtained from a male donor with ankylosing spondylitis.

Many counts were recorded for this clonotype. The rearrangement joins TRBV5-1 to TRBJ2-2, with 10 bases matching TRBD2. The CDR3 runs to 17 residues. In germline, CDR1 is SGHRS, CDR2 YFSETQ. V was clipped by 2 bases and J by 3 bases; unmatched bases: 7. As DNA, the CDR3 is TGCGCCAGCAGCTTTTTCGGGACTAGCGTCGACACCGGGGAGCTGTTTTTT. As protein: CASSFFGTSVDTGELFF.

CDR3 DNA: TGTGCCAGCAGCTCTCCGACAGACGTGATCTCTGGGGCCAACGTCCTGACTTTC. It encodes CASSSPTDVISGANVLTF. The rearrangement joins TRBV11-2 to TRBJ2-6, with D perhaps matching TRBD1 (5 bases). The CDR3 consists of 18 residues. CDR1 and CDR2 from the germline V gene are SGHAT and FQNNGV. V was cut by 4 bases and J by 0 bases, with 16 bases left in between.

This chain joins TRBV20-1 and TRBJ1-2; 8 bases are shared with TRBD1. The J segment lost 8 bases and the V segment lost 6 bases, leaving 17 bases of the junction unmatched. The CDR3 covers 15 residues. Germline lookup yields CDR1 DFQATT and CDR2 SNEGSKA (reference sequence). The CDR3 sequence: CSAQPVGQDSTGYTF. The CDR3 nucleotides are TGCAGTGCCCAGCCTGTGGGACAGGACTCCACCGGCTACACCTTC.

The chain joins TRBV2 to TRBJ2-5; 7 nucleotides agree with TRBD1. The CDR3 extends over 14 amino acids. Germline V lookup: CDR1 SNHLY, CDR2 FYNNEI. V shed 8 bases and J 5 bases; nucleotides not matched to a gene: 11. This CDR3 is CASRLRDRGETQYF. The CDR3 nucleotides read TGTGCCAGCCGCCTCCGGGACAGAGGGGAGACCCAGTACTTC.

The chain uses TRBV6-1 and TRBJ2-7; tentatively, D is TRBD1 (6 bases). CDR3 length: 14 amino acids. Trimming shortened V by 7 bases and J by 1 base, and 14 bases separated the two germline ends. Germline lookup yields CDR1 MNHNS and CDR2 SASEGT. The CDR3: CASTPRTASYEQYF. CDR3 bases: TGTGCCAGCACCCCAAGGACAGCATCCTACGAGCAGTACTTC.

In this sample, this clonotype turned up a few times. This chain uses TRBV14 with TRBJ2-7; 10 bases align to TRBD2. From germline, CDR1 is SGHDN and CDR2 FVKESK. The CDR3 totals 12 residues. The V segment lost 5 bases and the J segment 12 bases; nucleotides outside the gene matches: 7. The CDR3 bases are TGTGCCAGCAGCATAGGGACTAGCGTTTGGTACTTC. Translation gives CASSIGTSVWYF. Combining the CDR3 with reference TRBV14 and TRBJ2-7 gives the whole variable domain EAGVTQFPSHSVIEKGQTVTLRCDPISGHDNLYWYRRVMGKEIKFLLHFVKESKQDESGMPNNRFLAERTGGTYSTLKVQPAELEDSGVYFCASSIGTSVWYFGPGTRLTVT.

The CDR3 DNA reads as TGCGCCAGCAGCCAAGATTCGAGGGGGGGCCTCAACATTCAGTACTTC. It specifies CASSQDSRGGLNIQYF. The chain joins TRBV4-1 to TRBJ2-4; D may be TRBD2 (7 bases). The CDR3 runs 16 residues. V dropped 0 bases and J dropped 7 bases, with 16 bases sitting between them. CDR1 and CDR2 (germline): MGHRA, YSYEKL.

This clonotype was counted between two and nine times. This rearrangement joins TRBV14 to TRBJ1-2, with a weak D call TRBD1 (5 bases). CDR1 SGHDN and CDR2 FVKESK come from the germline V gene. The CDR3 contains 14 residues. Trimming took off 3 bases at V and 3 bases at J, with 11 bases between the two ends. CDR3 sequence: CASSHPVGDYGYTF. CDR3 in DNA: TGTGCCAGCAGCCATCCAGTGGGGGACTATGGCTACACCTTC. The full variable domain, in which reference TRBV14 and TRBJ1-2 provide the parts outside the CDR3, is EAGVTQFPSHSVIEKGQTVTLRCDPISGHDNLYWYRRVMGKEIKFLLHFVKESKQDESGMPNNRFLAERTGGTYSTLKVQPAELEDSGVYFCASSHPVGDYGYTFGSGTRLTVV.

The gene calls are TRBV27 and TRBJ2-7; D perhaps matches TRBD1 (6 bases). The CDR3 covers 15 residues. Deletions cut 3 bases from V and 1 base from J, with 13 bases between. From germline, CDR1 is MNHEY and CDR2 SMNVEV (reference sequence). Here the CDR3 DNA reads TGTGCCAGCAGTTTGGAGAGGGGGACGTCCTACGAGCAGTACTTC. As protein: CASSLERGTSYEQYF.

The chain links TRBV4-1 to TRBJ1-1, with TRBD1 matching 7 bases. Germline V gene lookup returns CDR1 MGHRA and CDR2 YSYEKL. V lost 4 bases and J lost 2; bases outside the gene matches: 7. This CDR3 is built from 15 residues. This CDR3 is CASSPRQGDNTEAFF. The CDR3 nucleotides read TGCGCCAGCAGCCCAAGACAGGGTGATAACACTGAAGCTTTCTTT.

The chain couples TRBV27 to TRBJ2-2; unclear D gene. With 4 bases removed from V and 7 bases from J, the gap between germline ends came to 13 bases. The CDR3 extends over 14 amino acids. CDR1 is MNHEY and CDR2 is SMNVEV in the germline V gene (reference sequence). The CDR3 nucleotides read TGTGCCAGCAGTTACGGGCTCGCGGTCGGGGAGCTGTTTTTT. This gives the protein CASSYGLAVGELFF.

This clonotype was seen a few times. The V call is TRBV2, the J call TRBJ2-1; D is ambiguous. CDR1 and CDR2 (germline): SNHLY, FYNNEI. V was cut by 4 bases and J by 0 bases, with 13 bases left in between. The CDR3 has 16 residues. This chain's CDR3 is CASSVVTLYSYNEQFF. The CDR3 DNA reads TGTGCCAGCAGTGTCGTGACACTCTACTCCTACAATGAGCAGTTCTTC.

DNA for the CDR3: TGCGCCAGCAGCCAAGATCTTCCCTCTGGAAACACCATATATTTT. This encodes CASSQDLPSGNTIYF. This chain connects TRBV4-3 to TRBJ1-3; unclear D gene. The CDR3 has 15 residues. The V gene lost 0 bases and the J gene lost 0 bases, with 6 bases spanning the gap. Germline V gives CDR1 LGHNA, CDR2 YSLEER.

The V call is TRBV10-3, the J call TRBJ1-1; D unresolved. Germline V gives CDR1 ENHRY, CDR2 SYGVKD. The CDR3 is 13 amino acids. Trimming shortened V by 7 bases and J by 1 base, and 10 bases separated the two germline ends. DNA of the CDR3: TGTGCCATCAACACAGACGGGAACACTGAAGCTTTCTTT. Amino acid sequence: CAINTDGNTEAFF.

The genes are TRBV7-9 and TRBJ2-7; no firm D call. Germline V gene lookup returns CDR1 SEHNR and CDR2 FQNEAQ (reference sequence). V was clipped by 3 bases and J by 0 bases, with 9 bases between them. The CDR3 is 14 residues long. CDR3 DNA sequence: TGTGCCAGCAGCTTGACGAGTAGCTCCTACGAGCAGTACTTC. Protein product: CASSLTSSSYEQYF.

V usage is TRBV12-3 or TRBV12-4 and J usage is TRBJ1-2; D is undetermined. Deletions cut 0 bases from V and 4 bases from J, with 12 bases between. CDR3 length: 15 amino acids. The CDR3 coding sequence is TGTGCCAGCAGTTTAGCGGTCGGGTGGGCCTATGGCTACACCTTC. Protein product: CASSLAVGWAYGYTF.

The V call is TRBV7-1, the J call TRBJ2-7, with D tentatively TRBD1 (7 bases). TRBV7-1 is filed as an ORF, its function uncertain. The CDR3 contains 13 residues. Trimming left V 5 bases short and J 9 bases short, with 17 bases between. The CDR3 bases are TGTGCCAGCAGCCCAGGGGGGAGTTATGTGCAGTACTTC. Translating gives CASSPGGSYVQYF.

This clonotype showed up just a few times. This rearrangement joins TRBV12-3 or TRBV12-4 to TRBJ2-7; D uncertain. The CDR3 runs 12 residues. Trimming removed 5 bases from V and 2 bases from J, with 7 bases in between. CDR3 in amino acids: CASSRLTYEQYF. The CDR3 bases are TGTGCCAGCAGTCGATTAACCTACGAGCAGTACTTC.

The chain recombines TRBV15 with TRBJ2-7, with TRBD1 as a possible D gene (5 bases). This CDR3 comprises 12 residues. Trimming removed 4 bases at V and 3 bases at J, with 7 bases between. In germline, CDR1 is LNHNV, CDR2 YYDKDF (reference sequence). In nucleotides, the CDR3 is TGTGCCACCAGCAAGGGGAACTACGAGCAGTACTTC. Translating it yields CATSKGNYEQYF.

The CDR3 loop is CASSYRIPWEETQYF. The CDR3 nucleotides read TGTGCCAGCAGTTACAGGATCCCCTGGGAAGAGACCCAGTACTTC. The chain has TRBV6-2 or TRBV6-3 and TRBJ2-5; no reliable D call. The V gene lost 2 bases and the J gene lost 3 bases, with 13 bases spanning the gap. CDR3 length: 15 amino acids. Germline V gives CDR1 MNHEY, CDR2 SVGEGT.